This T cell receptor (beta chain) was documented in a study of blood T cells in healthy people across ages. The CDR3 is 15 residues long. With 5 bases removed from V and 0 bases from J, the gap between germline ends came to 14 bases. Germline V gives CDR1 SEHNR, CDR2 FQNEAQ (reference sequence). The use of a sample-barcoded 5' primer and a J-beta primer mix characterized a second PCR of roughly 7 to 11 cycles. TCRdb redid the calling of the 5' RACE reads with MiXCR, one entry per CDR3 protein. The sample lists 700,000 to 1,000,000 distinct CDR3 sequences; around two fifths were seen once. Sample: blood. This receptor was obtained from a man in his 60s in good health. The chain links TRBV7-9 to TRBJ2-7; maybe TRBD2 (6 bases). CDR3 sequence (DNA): TGTGCCAGCAGCCAAGCCGGGACTGCCTCCTACGAGCAGTACTTC. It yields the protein CASSQAGTASYEQYF.